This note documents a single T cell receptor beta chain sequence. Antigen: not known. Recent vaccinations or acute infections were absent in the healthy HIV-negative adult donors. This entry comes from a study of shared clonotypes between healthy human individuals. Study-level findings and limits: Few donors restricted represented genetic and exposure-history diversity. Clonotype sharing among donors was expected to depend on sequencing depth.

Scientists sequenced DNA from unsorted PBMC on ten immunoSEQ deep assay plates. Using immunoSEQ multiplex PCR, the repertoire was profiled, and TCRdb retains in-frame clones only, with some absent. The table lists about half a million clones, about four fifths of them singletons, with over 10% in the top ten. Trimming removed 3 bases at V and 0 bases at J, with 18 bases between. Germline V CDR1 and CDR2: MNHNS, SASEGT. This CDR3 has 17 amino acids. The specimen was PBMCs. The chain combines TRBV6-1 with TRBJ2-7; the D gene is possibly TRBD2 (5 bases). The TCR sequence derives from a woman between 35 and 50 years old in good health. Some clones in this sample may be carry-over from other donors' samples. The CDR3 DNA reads TGTGCCAGCAGTGAGTTTGCCTACGGGGTAAGCTCCTACGAGCAGTACTTC. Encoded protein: CASSEFAYGVSSYEQYF.